The TCR beta chain described here comes from a study of spatial heterogeneity in lung cancer. Overall study context: There was a strong correlation between the counts of TCR transcripts measured in tumor regions and a T cell transcriptional module score that was calculated from matched bulk RNA-seq.

Germline loops: CDR1 SGHRS, CDR2 YFSETQ. The ends lost 3 bases at V and 6 bases at J; junction bases unmatched: 11. The CDR3 spans 16 residues. The presence of a unique molecular identifier marked each TCR cDNA molecule. From the 5' RACE reads, TCRdb called clonotypes with MiXCR, one entry per CDR3 protein. The table has several thousand distinct CDR3 sequences, 1% to 1.5% seen once. Sample share makes this clonotype medium-sized (0.01 to 0.1%). The antigen remains undetermined. The study's findings and limits: Counts of expanded intratumoral alpha and beta TCRs tracked tumor mutation counts.

Time point specified: sample taken at primary tumor resection. The cohort: some 73 early-stage, untreated non-small cell lung cancer patients. Material for sequencing was whole RNA from tumor, nontumor lung or frozen PBMC, left unsorted. This rearrangement joins TRBV5-1 to TRBJ2-1, with TRBD1 matching over 8 bases. This TCR came from a male donor with early-stage non-small cell lung cancer. The material sequenced was lung tumor tissue, taken at surgery. CDR3 nucleotides: TGCGCCAGCAGCTCAGGGGGCAGGGCTACTTTCAATGAGCAGTTCTTC. Translated: CASSSGGRATFNEQFF.